The 3 T cell receptor beta chains below were found in one sample sequenced in a study of Graves' ophthalmopathy and Graves' hyperthyroidism (dated by TCRdb to about 2018). TCRdb records Illumina HiSeq 2000 as the sequencer. For repertoire sequencing, TCR beta CDR3 regions were amplified from RNA transcripts. The first round of RT-PCR was done with HTBI primers and the Qiagen OneStep RT-PCR kit, and was followed by a second round of multiplex PCR, then size selection and purification. Using fastp trimming at Q25 and MiXCR clonotype assembly, TCRdb reanalyzed the public sequencing data and kept in-frame beta chains. Every distinct CDR3 protein forms one entry, paired with its most common genes and DNA. The sample profile shows approximately 700,000 distinct CDR3 sequences; approximately 40% of them were found once. The ten top clones hold 44% of the sample. The sequenced material came from peripheral blood. The receptors derive from an adult man with Graves' ophthalmopathy.

The chain carries TRBV10-2 and TRBJ2-7; 8 nucleotides agree with TRBD2. With V trimmed by 8 bases and J by 8 bases, 14 bases remained unmatched. Germline V lookup: CDR1 WSHSY, CDR2 SAAADI. The length of the CDR3 is 14 residues. The chain's CDR3 is CASVGAGGGVQQYF. DNA of the CDR3: TGCGCCAGCGTGGGGGCCGGGGGGGGCGTGCAGCAGTACTTC.

This clonotype was detected a few times. V usage is TRBV20-1 and J usage is TRBJ2-7, with 7 positions matching TRBD2. Trimming at V came to 5 bases and at J to 2 bases, leaving 3 bases not matched to a gene. The CDR3 sequence is 12 residues long. The germline gives CDR1 DFQATT, CDR2 SNEGSKA (reference sequence). As DNA, the CDR3 is TGCAGTGCTGCGGGAGCCGCCTACGAGCAGTACTTC. This codes for CSAAGAAYEQYF.

This clonotype was seen repeatedly, ten times or more. The chain is built from TRBV10-3 and TRBJ1-2; TRBD1 might be the D (6 bases). Germline V lookup: CDR1 ENHRY, CDR2 SYGVKD. The CDR3 contains 15 residues. V shed 10 bases and J shed 7 bases, with 25 bases lying between them. CDR3 sequence: CASRGDLRGVGGYTF. The CDR3 DNA reads TGTGCCAGCAGAGGAGACCTCAGGGGTGTTGGTGGCTACACCTTC.